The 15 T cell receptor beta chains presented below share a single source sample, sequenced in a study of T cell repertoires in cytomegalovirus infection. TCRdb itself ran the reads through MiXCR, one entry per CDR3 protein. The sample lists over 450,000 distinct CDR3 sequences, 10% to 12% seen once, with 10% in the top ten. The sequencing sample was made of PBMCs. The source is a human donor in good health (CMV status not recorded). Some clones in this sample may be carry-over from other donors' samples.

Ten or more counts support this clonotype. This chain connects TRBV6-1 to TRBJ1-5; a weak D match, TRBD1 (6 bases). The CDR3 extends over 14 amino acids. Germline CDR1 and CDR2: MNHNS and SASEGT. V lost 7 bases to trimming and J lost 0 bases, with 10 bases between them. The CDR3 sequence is CASTGTHSNQPQHF. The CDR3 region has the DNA TGTGCCAGCACTGGGACACATAGCAATCAGCCCCAGCATTTT.

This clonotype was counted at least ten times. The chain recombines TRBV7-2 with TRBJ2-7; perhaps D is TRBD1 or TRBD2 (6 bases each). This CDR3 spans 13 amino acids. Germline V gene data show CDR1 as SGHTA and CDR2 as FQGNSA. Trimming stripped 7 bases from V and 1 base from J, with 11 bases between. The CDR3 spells CASTLGGSYEQYF. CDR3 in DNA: TGTGCCAGCACCCTAGGGGGGTCCTACGAGCAGTACTTC.

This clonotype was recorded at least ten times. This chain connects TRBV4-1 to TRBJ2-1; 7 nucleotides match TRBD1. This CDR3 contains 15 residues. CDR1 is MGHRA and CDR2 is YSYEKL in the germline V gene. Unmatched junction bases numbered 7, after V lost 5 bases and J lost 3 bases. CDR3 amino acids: CASSKGTAIYNEQFF. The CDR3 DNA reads TGCGCCAGCAGCAAAGGGACAGCCATCTACAATGAGCAGTTCTTC.

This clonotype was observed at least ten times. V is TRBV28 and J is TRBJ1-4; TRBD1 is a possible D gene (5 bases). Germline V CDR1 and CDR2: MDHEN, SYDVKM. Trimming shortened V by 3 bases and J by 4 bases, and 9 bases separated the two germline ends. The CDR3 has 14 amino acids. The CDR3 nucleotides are TGTGCCAGCAGTTTGAGACAGCTTAATGAAAAACTGTTTTTT. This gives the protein CASSLRQLNEKLFF.

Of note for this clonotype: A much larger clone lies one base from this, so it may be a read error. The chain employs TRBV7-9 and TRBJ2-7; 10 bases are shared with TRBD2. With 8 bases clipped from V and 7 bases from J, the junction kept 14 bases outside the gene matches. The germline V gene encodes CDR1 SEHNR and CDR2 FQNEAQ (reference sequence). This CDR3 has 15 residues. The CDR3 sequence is CASGPLAGAHEEQYF. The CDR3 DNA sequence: TGTGCCAGCGGCCCGCTAGCGGGGGCCCATGAAGAGCAGTACTTC.

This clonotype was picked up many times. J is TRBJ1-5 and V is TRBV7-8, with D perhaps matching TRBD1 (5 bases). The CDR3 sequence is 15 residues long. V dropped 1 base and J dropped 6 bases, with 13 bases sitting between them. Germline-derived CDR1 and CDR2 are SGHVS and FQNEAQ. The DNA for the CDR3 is TGTGCCAGCAGCTTAGGTACAGGTCACGGTCAGCCCCAGCATTTT. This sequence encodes CASSLGTGHGQPQHF.

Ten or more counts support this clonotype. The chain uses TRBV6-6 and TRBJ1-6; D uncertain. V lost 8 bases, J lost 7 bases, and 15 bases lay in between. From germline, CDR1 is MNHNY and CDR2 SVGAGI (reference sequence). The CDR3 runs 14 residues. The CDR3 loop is CASRRTGGNSPLHF. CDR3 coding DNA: TGTGCCAGCCGCCGGACGGGCGGAAATTCACCCCTCCACTTT.

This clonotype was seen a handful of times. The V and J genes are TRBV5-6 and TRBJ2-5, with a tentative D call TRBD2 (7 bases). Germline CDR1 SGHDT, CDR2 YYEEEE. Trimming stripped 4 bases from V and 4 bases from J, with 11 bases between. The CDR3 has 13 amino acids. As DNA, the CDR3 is TGTGCCAGCAGCCGGGGGGCGAGAGAGACCCAGTACTTC. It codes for CASSRGARETQYF.

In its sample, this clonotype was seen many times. CDR3 DNA: TGTGCCAGCAGTAACCCGGCGCGGGAGGCCCAAGAGACCCAGTACTTC. Amino acid sequence: CASSNPAREAQETQYF. The chain recombines TRBV12-3 or TRBV12-4 with TRBJ2-5, with TRBD2 matching 8 bases. V was pared by 5 bases and J by 1 base, with 9 bases of the junction left unmatched. The CDR3 sequence is 16 residues long.

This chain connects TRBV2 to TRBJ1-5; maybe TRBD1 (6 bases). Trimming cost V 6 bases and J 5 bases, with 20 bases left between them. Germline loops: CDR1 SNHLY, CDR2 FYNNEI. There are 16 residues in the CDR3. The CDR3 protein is CASSQGGLVRDQPQHF. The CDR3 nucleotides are TGTGCCAGCAGCCAAGGGGGGCTCGTGAGGGATCAGCCCCAGCATTTT.

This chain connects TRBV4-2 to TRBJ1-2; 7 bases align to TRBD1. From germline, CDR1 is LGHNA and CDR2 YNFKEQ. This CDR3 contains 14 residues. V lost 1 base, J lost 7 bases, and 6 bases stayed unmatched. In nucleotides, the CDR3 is TGTGCCAGCAGCCAAGCAGGGGGATCTAGTGGCTACACCTTC. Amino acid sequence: CASSQAGGSSGYTF.

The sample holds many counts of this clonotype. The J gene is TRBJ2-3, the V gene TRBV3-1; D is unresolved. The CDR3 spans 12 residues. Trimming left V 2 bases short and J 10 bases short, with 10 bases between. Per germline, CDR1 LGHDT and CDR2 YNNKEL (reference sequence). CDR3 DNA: TGTGCCAGCAGCCAACGGTGGAAATCGCAGTATTTT. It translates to CASSQRWKSQYF.

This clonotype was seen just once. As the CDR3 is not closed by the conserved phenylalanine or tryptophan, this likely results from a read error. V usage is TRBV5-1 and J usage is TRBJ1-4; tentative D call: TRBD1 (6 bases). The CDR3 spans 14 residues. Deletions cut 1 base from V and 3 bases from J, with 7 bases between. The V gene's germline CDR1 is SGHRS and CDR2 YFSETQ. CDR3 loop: CASSLNRANEKLFL. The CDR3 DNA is TGCGCCAGCAGCTTGAACAGGGCTAATGAAAAACTGTTTCTT.

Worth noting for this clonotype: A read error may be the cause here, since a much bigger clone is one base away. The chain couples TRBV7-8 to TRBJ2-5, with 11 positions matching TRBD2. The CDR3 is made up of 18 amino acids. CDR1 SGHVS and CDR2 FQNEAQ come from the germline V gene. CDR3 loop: CACSLALAGGSVEEAQYF. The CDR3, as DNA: TGTGCCTGCAGCTTGGCTCTAGCGGGAGGATCAGTGGAGGAGGCCCAGTACTTC.

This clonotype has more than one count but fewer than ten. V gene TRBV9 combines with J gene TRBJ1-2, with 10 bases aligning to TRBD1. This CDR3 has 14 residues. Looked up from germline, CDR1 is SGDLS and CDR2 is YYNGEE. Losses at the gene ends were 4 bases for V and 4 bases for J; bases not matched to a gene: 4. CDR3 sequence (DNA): TGTGCCAGCAGCCTAGGGACAGGGGCCTATGGCTACACCTTC. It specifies CASSLGTGAYGYTF.